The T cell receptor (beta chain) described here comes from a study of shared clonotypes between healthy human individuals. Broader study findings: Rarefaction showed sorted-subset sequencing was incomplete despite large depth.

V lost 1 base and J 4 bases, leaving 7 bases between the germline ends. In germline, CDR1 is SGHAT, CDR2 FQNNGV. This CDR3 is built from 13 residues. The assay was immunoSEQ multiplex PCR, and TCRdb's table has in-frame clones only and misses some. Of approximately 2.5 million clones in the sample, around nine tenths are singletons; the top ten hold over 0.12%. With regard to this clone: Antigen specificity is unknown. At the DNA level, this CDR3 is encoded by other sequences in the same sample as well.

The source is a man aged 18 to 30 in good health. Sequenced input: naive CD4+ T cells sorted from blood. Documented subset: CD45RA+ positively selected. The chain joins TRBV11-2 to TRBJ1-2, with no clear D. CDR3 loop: CASSLGTVYGYTF. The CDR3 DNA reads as TGTGCCAGCAGCTTAGGGACGGTCTATGGCTACACCTTC.